This T cell receptor (beta chain) is from a study of vaccination and CD4 T cells after COVID-19. Study-wide background: The post-COVID sampling time was a median roughly 100 days after diagnosis, ranging from 35 to 161. Stimulation of cells relied on overlapping spike peptides derived from SARS-CoV-2, HCoV-NL63, HCoV-OC43 and HCoV-229E. Study-level points and caveats: Among reactive clones from convalescent patients, a median about 83% appeared only post-vaccination.

Once obtained from cultured CD4+ T cells, the DNA was sequenced using the Oncomine TCR Beta short-read assay. The authors extracted genomic DNA from cultured CD4+ T cells. MiXCR, run by TCRdb on the PCR reads, gives a single entry per CDR3 protein. This sample has under 3,500 distinct CDR3 sequences, with over 75% found just once. Treatment given: roughly 11-day PBMC culture with coronavirus spike peptide pools or control peptides (ViraFEST assay). About this clonotype itself: Antigen specificity is unknown.

The V and J ends lost 6 bases and 5 bases respectively, with 22 bases between them. This CDR3 spans 16 amino acids. Germline CDR1 SEHNR, CDR2 FQNEAQ (reference sequence). The chain employs TRBV7-9 and TRBJ2-5, with D possibly TRBD2 on 7 matching bases. This receptor was identified in a human donor who had recovered from COVID-19. Sequenced input: CD4+ T cells from blood, cultured in vitro. CDR3 sequence: CASSPYLGGGRETQYF. CDR3 nucleotides: TGTGCCAGCAGTCCTTACCTTGGCGGGGGCAGGGAGACCCAGTACTTC. Full variable domain (remainder filled in from reference TRBV7-9 and TRBJ2-5): DTGVSQNPRHKITKRGQNVTFRCDPISEHNRLYWYRQTLGQGPEFLTYFQNEAQLEKSRLLSDRFSAERPKGSFSTLEIQRTEQGDSAMYLCASSPYLGGGRETQYFGPGTRLLVL.